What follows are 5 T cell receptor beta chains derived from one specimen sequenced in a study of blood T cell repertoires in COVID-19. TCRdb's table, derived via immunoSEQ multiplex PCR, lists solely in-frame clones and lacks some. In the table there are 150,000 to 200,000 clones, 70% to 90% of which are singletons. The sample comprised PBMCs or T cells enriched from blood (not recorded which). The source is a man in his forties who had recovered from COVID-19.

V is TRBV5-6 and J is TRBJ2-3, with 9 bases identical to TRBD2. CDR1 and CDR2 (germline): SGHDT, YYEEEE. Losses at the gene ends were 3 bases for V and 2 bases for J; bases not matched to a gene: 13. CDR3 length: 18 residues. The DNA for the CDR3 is TGTGCCAGCAGCTGGCCAATTTGGCGGGGGGGTCTCACAGATACGCAGTATTTT. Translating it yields CASSWPIWRGGLTDTQYF.

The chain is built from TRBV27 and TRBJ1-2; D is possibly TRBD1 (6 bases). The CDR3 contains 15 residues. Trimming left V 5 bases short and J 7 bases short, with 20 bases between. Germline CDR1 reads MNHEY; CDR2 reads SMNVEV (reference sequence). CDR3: CASSRDAEGQSGYTF. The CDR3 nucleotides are TGTGCCAGCAGTCGGGACGCGGAAGGACAGTCTGGCTACACCTTC.

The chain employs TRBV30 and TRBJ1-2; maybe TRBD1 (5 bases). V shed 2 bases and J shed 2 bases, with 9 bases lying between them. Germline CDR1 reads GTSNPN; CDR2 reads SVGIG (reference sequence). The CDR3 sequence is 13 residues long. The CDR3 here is CAWSPGLNYGYTF. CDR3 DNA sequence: TGTGCCTGGAGTCCAGGGTTAAACTATGGCTACACCTTC.

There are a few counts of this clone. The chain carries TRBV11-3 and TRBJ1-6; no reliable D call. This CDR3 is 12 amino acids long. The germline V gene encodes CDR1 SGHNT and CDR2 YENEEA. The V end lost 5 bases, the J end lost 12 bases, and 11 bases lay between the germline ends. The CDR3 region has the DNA TGTGCCAGCAGCCGTAACGAGGGACCCCTCCACTTT. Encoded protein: CASSRNEGPLHF.

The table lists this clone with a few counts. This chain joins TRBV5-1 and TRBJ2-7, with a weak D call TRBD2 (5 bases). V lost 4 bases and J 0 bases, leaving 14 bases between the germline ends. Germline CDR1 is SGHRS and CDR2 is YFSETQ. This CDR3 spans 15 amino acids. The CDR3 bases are TGCGCCAGCAGCCCATATCGGGGATTCTCCTACGAGCAGTACTTC. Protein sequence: CASSPYRGFSYEQYF.